The entry below describes one T cell receptor beta chain. Antigen unknown. Each CDR3 protein gets one entry in TCRdb, which reprocessed the 5' RACE reads and gives no DNA. This repertoire includes around 550,000 distinct CDR3 sequences. This entry is derived from a study of T cells expressing NK-cell markers. Overall study context: The authors sequenced eight donors, of whom seven were HCMV-seropositive and one was seronegative.

General observations from the study: Clarity on HCMV specificity was lacking for the expanded NKG2C+ T cell clones. About 1.0-8% of CD8+ T cells in about six donors belonged to dominant NKG2C+ clonotypes.

The sequence derives from a man between 18 and 29 years old in good health. Input material: blood T cells: a sorted CD56 or NKG2C T cell subset, CD4+ or CD8+ T cells, or bulk PBMC T cells (not recorded which).

CDR3 sequence: CASTSLGGAGELFF. The genes are TRBV6-1 and TRBJ2-2; TCRdb names TRBD2, which stays unverified in the absence of DNA. Germline-derived CDR1 and CDR2 are MNHNS and SASEGT. The CDR3 has 14 amino acids.